Below, one TCR beta chain is given with its context. Source study methods: For nucleated cells, counts were estimated from reference gene primer amplification. Sequencing was performed with immunoSEQ multiplex PCR; in TCRdb, only in-frame clones are kept and a portion is missing. The D gene and trimming were derived from the DNA, and the V and J assignments and clone size from that table. This sample has about 100,000 clones, with nearly 90% found just once. These data belong to a study of blood T cell repertoires in COVID-19. Looking at the study overall: Nucleic acid was either cDNA or gDNA, and it came from T cells, B-cell-depleted T cells, or PBMCs.

In germline, CDR1 is SNHLY, CDR2 FYNNEI. V dropped 3 bases and J dropped 11 bases, with 20 bases sitting between them. This CDR3 spans 15 amino acids. Sequences were obtained from peripheral blood. The chain couples TRBV2 to TRBJ1-5, with no clear D. This TCR was sampled from an older woman with acute or convalescent COVID-19. The CDR3 nucleotides are TGTGCCAGCAGTGATTTCGCCACCTCACCCGCGACCCAGCATTTT. Its protein is CASSDFATSPATQHF.